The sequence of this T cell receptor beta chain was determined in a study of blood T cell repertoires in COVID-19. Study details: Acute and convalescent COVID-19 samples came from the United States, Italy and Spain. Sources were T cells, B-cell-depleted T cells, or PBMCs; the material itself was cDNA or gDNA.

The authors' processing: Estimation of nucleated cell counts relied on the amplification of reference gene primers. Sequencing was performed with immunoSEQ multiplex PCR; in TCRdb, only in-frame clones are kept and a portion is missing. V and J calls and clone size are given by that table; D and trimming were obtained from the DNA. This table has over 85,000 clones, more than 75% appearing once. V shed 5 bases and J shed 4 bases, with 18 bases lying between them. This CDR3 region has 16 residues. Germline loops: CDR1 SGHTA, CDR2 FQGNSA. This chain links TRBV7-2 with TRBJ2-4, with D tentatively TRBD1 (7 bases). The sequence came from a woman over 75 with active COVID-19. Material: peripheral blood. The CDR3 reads CASSLGGTELKNIQYF. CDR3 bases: TGTGCCAGCAGCCTAGGCGGGACAGAACTTAAAAACATTCAGTACTTC.